The source of this T cell receptor beta chain is a study of T cell responses to AZD1222 COVID-19 vaccine. Comment on this clone: The antigen is undetermined.

Study-wide points: Increases in Spike-specific TCR breadth and depth were seen after two AZD1222 doses. Targets within unmutated variant regions were reportedly found for nearly half of spike-specific TCRs.

Produced via immunoSEQ multiplex PCR; TCRdb's table is partial and in-frame only. This sample has around 150,000 clones; 80% to 95% occur once, and the top ten carry 2.5% to 4%. CDR1 and CDR2 (germline): LNHDA, SQIVND (reference sequence). This CDR3 has 14 amino acids. V dropped 3 bases and J dropped 2 bases, with 10 bases sitting between them. The chain combines TRBV19 with TRBJ2-5; weak D call: TRBD2 (6 bases). The source of this sequence is an adult who received the AZD1222 COVID-19 vaccine. The material was peripheral blood, obtained 28 days after the second AZD1222 dose. The CDR3 coding sequence is TGTGCCAGTAGTATGTGGGGGGTGCAAGAGACCCAGTACTTC. Translated: CASSMWGVQETQYF.